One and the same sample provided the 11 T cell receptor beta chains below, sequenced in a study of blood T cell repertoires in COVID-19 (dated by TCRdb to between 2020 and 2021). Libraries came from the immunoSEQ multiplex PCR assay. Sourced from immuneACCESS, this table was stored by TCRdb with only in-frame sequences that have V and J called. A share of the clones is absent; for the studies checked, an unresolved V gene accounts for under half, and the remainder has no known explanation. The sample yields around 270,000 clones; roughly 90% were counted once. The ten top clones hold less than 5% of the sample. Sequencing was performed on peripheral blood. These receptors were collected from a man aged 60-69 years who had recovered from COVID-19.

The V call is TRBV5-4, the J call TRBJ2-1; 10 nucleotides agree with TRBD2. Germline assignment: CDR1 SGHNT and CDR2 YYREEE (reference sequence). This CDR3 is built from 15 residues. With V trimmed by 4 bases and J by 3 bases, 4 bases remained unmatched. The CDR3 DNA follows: TGTGCCAGCAGCACCAGCGGGGGGGTCTACAATGAGCAGTTCTTC. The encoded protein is CASSTSGGVYNEQFF.

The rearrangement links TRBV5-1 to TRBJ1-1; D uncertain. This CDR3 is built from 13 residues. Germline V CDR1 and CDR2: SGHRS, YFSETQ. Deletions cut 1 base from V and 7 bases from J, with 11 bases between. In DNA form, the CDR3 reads TGCGCCAGCAGCTTGACCACCGGTGATGAAGCTTTCTTT. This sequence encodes CASSLTTGDEAFF.

The CDR3 DNA reads as TGCGCCAGCAGCAGAGGACAGGGGGGAACTGAAGCTTTCTTT. This encodes CASSRGQGGTEAFF. The chain carries TRBV5-1 and TRBJ1-1, with 10 bases identical to TRBD1. CDR3 length equals 14 residues. V dropped 4 bases and J dropped 5; count of bases not matched to a gene: 5. The germline gives CDR1 SGHRS, CDR2 YFSETQ.

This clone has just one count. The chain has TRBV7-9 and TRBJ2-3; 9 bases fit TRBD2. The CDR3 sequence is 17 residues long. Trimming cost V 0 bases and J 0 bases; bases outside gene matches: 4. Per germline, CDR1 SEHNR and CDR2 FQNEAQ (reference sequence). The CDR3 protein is CASSLASGGLSTDTQYF. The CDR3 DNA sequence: TGTGCCAGCAGCTTAGCTAGCGGGGGTCTTAGCACAGATACGCAGTATTTT.

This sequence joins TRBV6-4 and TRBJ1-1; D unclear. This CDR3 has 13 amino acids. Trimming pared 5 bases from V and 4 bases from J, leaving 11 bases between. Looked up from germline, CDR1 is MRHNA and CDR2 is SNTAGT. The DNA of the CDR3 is TGTGCCAGCAGTCGTTCTCGGGGCACTGAAGCTTTCTTT. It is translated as CASSRSRGTEAFF.

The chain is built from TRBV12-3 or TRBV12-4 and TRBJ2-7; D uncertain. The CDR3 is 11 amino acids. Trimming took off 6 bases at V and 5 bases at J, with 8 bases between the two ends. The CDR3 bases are TGTGCCAGCAGGAGGAGCCACGAGCAGTACTTC. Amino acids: CASRRSHEQYF.

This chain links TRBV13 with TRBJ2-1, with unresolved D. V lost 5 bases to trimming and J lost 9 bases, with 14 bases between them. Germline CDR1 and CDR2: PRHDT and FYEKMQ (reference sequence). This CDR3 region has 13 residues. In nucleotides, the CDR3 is TGTGCCAGCAGCCCCCGACTCGAAGTTGAGCAGTTCTTC. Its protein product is CASSPRLEVEQFF.

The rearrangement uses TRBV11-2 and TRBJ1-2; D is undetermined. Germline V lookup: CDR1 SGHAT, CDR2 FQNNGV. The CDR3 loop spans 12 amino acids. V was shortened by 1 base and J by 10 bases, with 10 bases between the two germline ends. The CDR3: CASSLGWRDYTF. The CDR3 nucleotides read TGTGCCAGCAGCTTAGGGTGGCGGGACTACACCTTC.

The CDR3 DNA sequence: TGTGCCAGCAGCGAAGATGACAGAGACTACGAGCAGTACTTC. It translates to CASSEDDRDYEQYF. The V gene is TRBV9, the J gene TRBJ2-7; a weak D match, TRBD1 (5 bases). V lost 3 bases and J 3 bases, leaving 13 bases between the germline ends. This CDR3 contains 14 residues. Germline V gene data show CDR1 as SGDLS and CDR2 as YYNGEE.

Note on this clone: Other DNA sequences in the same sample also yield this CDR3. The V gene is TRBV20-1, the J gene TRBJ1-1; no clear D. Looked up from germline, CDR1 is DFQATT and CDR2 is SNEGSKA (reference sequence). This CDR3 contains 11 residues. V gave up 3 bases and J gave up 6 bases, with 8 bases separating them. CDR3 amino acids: CSASGDPEAFF. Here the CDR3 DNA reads TGCAGTGCTAGCGGGGATCCTGAAGCTTTCTTT.

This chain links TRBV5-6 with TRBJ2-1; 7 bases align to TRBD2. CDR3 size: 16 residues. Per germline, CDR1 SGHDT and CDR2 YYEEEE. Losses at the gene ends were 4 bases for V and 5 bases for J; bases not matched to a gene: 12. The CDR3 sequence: CASSKVGTSAHNEQFF. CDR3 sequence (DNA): TGTGCCAGCAGCAAAGTGGGCACTAGCGCACACAATGAGCAGTTCTTC.